This TCR beta chain appears in the sequencing data of a study of CD8 T cells in ankylosing spondylitis. Overall study results and limits: Peripheral blood held disease-linked clones only at relatively low frequency, and these were CD8+. There was a TCR beta motif, made of eight highly homologous variants, that appeared characteristic of ankylosing spondylitis blood.

This CDR3 is built from 13 residues. The V gene lost 0 bases and the J gene lost 3 bases, with 7 bases spanning the gap. Germline lookup yields CDR1 SGDLS and CDR2 YYNGEE. Worth noting for this clonotype: As yet, its antigen is unknown.

TCRdb used MiXCR to reprocess the 5' RACE reads, holding one entry per CDR3 protein. In the table there are around 100,000 distinct CDR3 sequences, approximately 25% of which are singletons. The sample comprised synovial fluid, either unsorted or a sorted T cell fraction (not recorded which). The chain recombines TRBV9 with TRBJ2-7; a possible D gene is TRBD2 (6 bases). The clonotype was recovered from a male donor with ankylosing spondylitis. This chain's CDR3 is CASSVEEGYEQYF. In DNA, the CDR3 is TGTGCCAGCAGCGTAGAGGAGGGCTACGAGCAGTACTTC. Full variable domain (outside the CDR3, taken from reference TRBV9 and TRBJ2-7): DSGVTQTPKHLITATGQRVTLRCSPRSGDLSVYWYQQSLDQGLQFLIQYYNGEERAKGNILERFSAQQFPDLHSELNLSSLELGDSALYFCASSVEEGYEQYFGPGTRLTVT.